This T cell receptor (beta chain) was sequenced in a study of blood T cell repertoires in COVID-19. Measured with immunoSEQ multiplex PCR; TCRdb has only the in-frame clones, and not every one. The sample includes under 250,000 clones, around nine tenths of them seen just once. This CDR3 spans 14 amino acids. Trimming left V 8 bases short and J 3 bases short, with 16 bases between. Germline CDR1 reads LNHDA; CDR2 reads SQIVND (reference sequence). V gene TRBV19 combines with J gene TRBJ1-2; D perhaps matches TRBD1 (6 bases). This TCR came from a woman aged 55-70 years with acute or convalescent COVID-19. The sequenced material came from peripheral blood. This chain's CDR3 is CASSERGRDYGYTF. The DNA for the CDR3 is TGTGCCAGTTCTGAGAGGGGGAGAGACTATGGCTACACCTTC.